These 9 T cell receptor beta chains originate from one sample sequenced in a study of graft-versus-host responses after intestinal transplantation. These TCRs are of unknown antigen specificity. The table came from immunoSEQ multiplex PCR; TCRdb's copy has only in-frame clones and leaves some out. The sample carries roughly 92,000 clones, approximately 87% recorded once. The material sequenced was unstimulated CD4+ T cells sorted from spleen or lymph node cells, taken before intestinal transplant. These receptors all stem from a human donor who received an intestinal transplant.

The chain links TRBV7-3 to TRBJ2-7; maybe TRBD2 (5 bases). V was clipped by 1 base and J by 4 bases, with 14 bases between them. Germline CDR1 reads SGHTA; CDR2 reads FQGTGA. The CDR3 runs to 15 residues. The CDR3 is CASSLMAGPGYEQYF. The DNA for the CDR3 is TGTGCCAGCAGCTTAATGGCGGGTCCTGGGTACGAGCAGTACTTC.

CDR3 loop: CASSPKTGGNEQFF. For the CDR3, the DNA is TGTGCCAGCAGCCCAAAGACAGGCGGCAATGAGCAGTTCTTC. V is TRBV7-9 and J is TRBJ2-1; D is perhaps TRBD1 (6 bases). Deletions cut 5 bases from V and 6 bases from J, with 14 bases between. This CDR3 region has 14 residues. Germline lookup yields CDR1 SEHNR and CDR2 FQNEAQ (reference sequence).

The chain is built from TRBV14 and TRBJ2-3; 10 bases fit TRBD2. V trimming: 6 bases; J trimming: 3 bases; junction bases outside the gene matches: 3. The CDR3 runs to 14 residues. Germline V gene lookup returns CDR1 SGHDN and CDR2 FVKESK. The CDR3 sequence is CASSRGLATDTQYF. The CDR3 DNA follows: TGTGCCAGCAGTCGGGGACTAGCGACAGATACGCAGTATTTT. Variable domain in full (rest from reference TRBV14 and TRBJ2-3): EAGVTQFPSHSVIEKGQTVTLRCDPISGHDNLYWYRRVMGKEIKFLLHFVKESKQDESGMPNNRFLAERTGGTYSTLKVQPAELEDSGVYFCASSRGLATDTQYFGPGTRLTVL.

CDR3 DNA: TGTGCCAGCAGCTTATCGGCAGGGCGGCACGAGCAGTACTTC. Translation gives CASSLSAGRHEQYF. V is TRBV11-3 and J is TRBJ2-7, with D tentatively TRBD1 (5 bases). Germline assignment: CDR1 SGHNT and CDR2 YENEEA. V shed 2 bases and J shed 5 bases, with 13 bases lying between them. The CDR3 has 14 amino acids. Looking up the rest from reference TRBV11-3 and TRBJ2-7 gives the full variable domain: EAGVVQSPRYKIIEKKQPVAFWCNPISGHNTLYWYLQNLGQGPELLIRYENEEAVDDSQLPKDRFSAERLKGVDSTLKIQPAELGDSAVYLCASSLSAGRHEQYFGPGTRLTVT.

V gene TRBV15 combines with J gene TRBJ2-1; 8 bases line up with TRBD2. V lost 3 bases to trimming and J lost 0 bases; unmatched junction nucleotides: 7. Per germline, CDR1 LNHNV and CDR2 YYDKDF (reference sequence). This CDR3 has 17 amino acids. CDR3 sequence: CATSRSGGPLSYNEQFF. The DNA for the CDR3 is TGTGCCACCAGCAGGAGCGGGGGCCCCCTCTCCTACAATGAGCAGTTCTTC.

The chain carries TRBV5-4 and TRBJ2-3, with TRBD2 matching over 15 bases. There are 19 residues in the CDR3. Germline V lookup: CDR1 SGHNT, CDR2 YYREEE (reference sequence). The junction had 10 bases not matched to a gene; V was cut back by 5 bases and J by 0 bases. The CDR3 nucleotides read TGTGCCAGCAGGACGTCGTCCGGACTAGCGGGGGGGAGCACAGATACGCAGTATTTT. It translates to CASRTSSGLAGGSTDTQYF.

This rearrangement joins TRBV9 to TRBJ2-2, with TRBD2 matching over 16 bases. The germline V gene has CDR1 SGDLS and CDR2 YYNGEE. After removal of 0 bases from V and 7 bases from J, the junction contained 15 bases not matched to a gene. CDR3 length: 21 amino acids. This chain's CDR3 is CASSVVPLGGTSGGAIGELFF. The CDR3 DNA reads TGTGCCAGCAGCGTAGTTCCCCTTGGCGGGACTAGCGGGGGGGCTATCGGGGAGCTGTTTTTT.

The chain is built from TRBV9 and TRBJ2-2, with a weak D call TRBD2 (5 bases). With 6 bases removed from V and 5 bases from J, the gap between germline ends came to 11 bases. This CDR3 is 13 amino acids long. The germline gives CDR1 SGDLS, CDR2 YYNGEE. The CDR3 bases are TGTGCCAGCACCCCTGGGGAGACCGGGGAGCTGTTTTTT. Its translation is CASTPGETGELFF.

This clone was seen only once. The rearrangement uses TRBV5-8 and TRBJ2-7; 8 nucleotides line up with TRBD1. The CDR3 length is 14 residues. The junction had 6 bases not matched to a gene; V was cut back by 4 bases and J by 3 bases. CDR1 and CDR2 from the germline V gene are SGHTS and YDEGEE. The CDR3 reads CASSPGQAYYEQYF. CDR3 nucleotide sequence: TGTGCCAGCAGCCCGGGACAGGCCTACTACGAGCAGTACTTC.